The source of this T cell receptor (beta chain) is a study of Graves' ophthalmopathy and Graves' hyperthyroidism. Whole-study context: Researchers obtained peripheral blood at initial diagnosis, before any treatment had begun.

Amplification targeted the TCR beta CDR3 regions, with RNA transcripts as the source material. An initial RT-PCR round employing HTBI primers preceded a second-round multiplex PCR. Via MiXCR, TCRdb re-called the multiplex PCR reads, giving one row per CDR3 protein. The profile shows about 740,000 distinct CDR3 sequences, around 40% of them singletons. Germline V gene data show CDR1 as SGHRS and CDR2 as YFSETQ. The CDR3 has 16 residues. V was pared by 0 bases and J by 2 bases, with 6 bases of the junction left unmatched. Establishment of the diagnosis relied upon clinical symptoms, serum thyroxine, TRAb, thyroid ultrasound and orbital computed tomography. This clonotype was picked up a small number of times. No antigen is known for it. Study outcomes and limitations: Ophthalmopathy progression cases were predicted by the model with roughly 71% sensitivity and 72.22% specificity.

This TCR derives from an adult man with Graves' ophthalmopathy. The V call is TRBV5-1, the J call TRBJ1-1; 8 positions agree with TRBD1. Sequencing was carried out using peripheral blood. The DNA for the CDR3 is TGCGCCAGCAGCTTGGCCCCGACAGGGGTCAACACTGAAGCTTTCTTT. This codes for CASSLAPTGVNTEAFF.